The 5 T cell receptor beta chains below all came from one sample that was sequenced in a study of T-cell memory formation after mild COVID-19. TCRdb passed the 5' RACE reads through MiXCR, listing each CDR3 protein once. The sample contains 300,000 to 400,000 distinct CDR3 sequences, more than 15% of which appear only once. Sequenced sample: PBMCs or a T cell subset sorted from them (not recorded which). Source of these receptors: a young man who had mild COVID-19 (a few samples of this study predate the infection). Cell type and time point are not known.

This clonotype was seen a few times. The chain couples TRBV5-1 to TRBJ2-3; unclear D gene. Germline V gene lookup returns CDR1 SGHRS and CDR2 YFSETQ. The CDR3 contains 12 residues. Between the trimmed V and J ends, which lost 4 bases and 9 bases, there was a span of 12 bases. The CDR3 DNA follows: TGCGCCAGCAGCGCGGACCAGAAGACGCAGTATTTT. Translating it yields CASSADQKTQYF.

The gene calls are TRBV6-5 and TRBJ1-5; a possible D gene is TRBD1 (6 bases). The germline V gene has CDR1 MNHEY and CDR2 SVGAGI. V lost 6 bases and J 7 bases, leaving 10 bases between the germline ends. The CDR3 runs to 12 residues. The CDR3 DNA reads TGTGCCAGCAGCCACAGGGCCCAGCCCCAGCATTTT. Amino acid sequence: CASSHRAQPQHF.

This clonotype was detected a few times. The V call is TRBV4-2, the J call TRBJ1-1; 10 bases agree with TRBD1. This CDR3 is 17 amino acids long. Germline CDR1 reads LGHNA; CDR2 reads YNFKEQ. J gave up 1 base and V 1 base, and 6 bases lay outside the gene matches. CDR3 in amino acids: CASSQVGQGLANTEAFF. CDR3 nucleotides: TGTGCCAGCAGCCAAGTGGGACAGGGGCTGGCGAACACTGAAGCTTTCTTT.

The V call is TRBV27, the J call TRBJ2-4; D uncertain. V was trimmed by 4 bases and J by 6 bases, leaving 13 bases between them. The CDR3 is 14 residues long. From germline, CDR1 is MNHEY and CDR2 SMNVEV (reference sequence). The CDR3 here is CASSSPRAVNIQYF. The CDR3 nucleotides read TGTGCCAGCAGTTCCCCCCGGGCCGTAAACATTCAGTACTTC.

The table lists this clonotype with many counts. J is TRBJ2-5 and V is TRBV5-1; D is unclear. The ends were cut back, 1 base at V and 4 bases at J, with 11 bases in the middle. CDR1 and CDR2 (germline): SGHRS, YFSETQ. CDR3 size: 14 residues. Written as DNA, the CDR3 is TGCGCCAGCAGCTTGATTTGGTTTGGAGAGACCCAGTACTTC. Translation gives CASSLIWFGETQYF.